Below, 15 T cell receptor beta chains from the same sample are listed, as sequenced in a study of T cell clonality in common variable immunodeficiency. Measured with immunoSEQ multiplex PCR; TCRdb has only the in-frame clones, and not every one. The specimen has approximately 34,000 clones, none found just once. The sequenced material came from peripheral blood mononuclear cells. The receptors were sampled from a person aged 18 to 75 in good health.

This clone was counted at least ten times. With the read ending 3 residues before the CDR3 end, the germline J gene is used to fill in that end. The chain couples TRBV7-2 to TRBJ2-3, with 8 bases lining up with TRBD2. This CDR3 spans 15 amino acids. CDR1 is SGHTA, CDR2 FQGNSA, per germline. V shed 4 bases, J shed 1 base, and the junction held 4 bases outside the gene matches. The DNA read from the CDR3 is TGTGCCAGCAGCTCCCTCGGGGGGGGCACAGATACG. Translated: CASSSLGGGTDT. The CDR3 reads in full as CASSSLGGGTDTQYF.

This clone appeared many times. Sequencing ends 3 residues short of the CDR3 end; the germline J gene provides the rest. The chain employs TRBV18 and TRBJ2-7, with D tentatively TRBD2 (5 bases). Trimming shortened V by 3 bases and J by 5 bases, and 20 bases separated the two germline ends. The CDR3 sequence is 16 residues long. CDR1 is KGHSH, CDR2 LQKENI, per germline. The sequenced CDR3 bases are TGTGCCAGCTCACCCCGCTTCCGGGTGGCGGGCCACGAG. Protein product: CASSPRFRVAGHE. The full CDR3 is CASSPRFRVAGHEQYF. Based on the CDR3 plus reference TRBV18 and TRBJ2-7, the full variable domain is NAGVMQNPRHLVRRRGQEARLRCSPMKGHSHVYWYRQLPEEGLKFMVYLQKENIIDESGMPKERFSAEFPKEGPSILRIQQVVRGDSAAYFCASSPRFRVAGHEQYFGPGTRLTVT.

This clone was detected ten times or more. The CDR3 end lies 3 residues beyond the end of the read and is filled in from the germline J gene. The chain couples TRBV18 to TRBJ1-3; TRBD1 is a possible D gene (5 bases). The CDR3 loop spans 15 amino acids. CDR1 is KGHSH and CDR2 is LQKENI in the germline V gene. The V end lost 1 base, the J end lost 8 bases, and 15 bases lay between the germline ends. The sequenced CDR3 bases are TGTGCCAGCTCACCACGGAAAGGGCTAGGGGACACC. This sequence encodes CASSPRKGLGDT. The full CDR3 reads CASSPRKGLGDTIYF.

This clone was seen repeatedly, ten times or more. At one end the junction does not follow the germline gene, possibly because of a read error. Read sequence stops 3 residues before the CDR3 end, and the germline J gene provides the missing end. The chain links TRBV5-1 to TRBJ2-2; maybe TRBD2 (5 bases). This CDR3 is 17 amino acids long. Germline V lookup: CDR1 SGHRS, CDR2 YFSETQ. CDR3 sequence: CASSTHALVMNSGELFF. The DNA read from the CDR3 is TGCGCCAGCAGCACCCACGCACTAGTCATGAACTCCGGGGAG.

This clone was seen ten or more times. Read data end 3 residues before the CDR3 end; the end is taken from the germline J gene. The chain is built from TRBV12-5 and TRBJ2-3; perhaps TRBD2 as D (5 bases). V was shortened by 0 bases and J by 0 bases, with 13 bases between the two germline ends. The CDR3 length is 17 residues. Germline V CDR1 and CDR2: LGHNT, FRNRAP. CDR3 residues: CASGLVVGAGSTDTQYF. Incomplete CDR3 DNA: TGTGCTAGTGGTTTGGTAGTAGGTGCGGGTAGCACAGATACG.

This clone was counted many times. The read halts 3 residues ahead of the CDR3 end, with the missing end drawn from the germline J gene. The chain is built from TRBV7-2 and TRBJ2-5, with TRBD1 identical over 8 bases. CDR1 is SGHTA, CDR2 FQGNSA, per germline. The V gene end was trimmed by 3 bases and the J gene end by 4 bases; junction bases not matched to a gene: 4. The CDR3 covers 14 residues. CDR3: CASSFDRGRETQYF. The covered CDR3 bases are TGTGCCAGCAGCTTTGACAGGGGTAGAGAGACC.

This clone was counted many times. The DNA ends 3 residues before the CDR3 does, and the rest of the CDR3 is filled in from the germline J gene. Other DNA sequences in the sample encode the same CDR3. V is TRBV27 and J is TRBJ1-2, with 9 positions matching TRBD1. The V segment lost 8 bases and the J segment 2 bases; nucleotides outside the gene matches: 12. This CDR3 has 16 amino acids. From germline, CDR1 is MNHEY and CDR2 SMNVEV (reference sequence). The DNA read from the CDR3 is TGTGCCAGCCGCTTTAGGGGGACAGGGTTGAACTATGGC. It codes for CASRFRGTGLNYG. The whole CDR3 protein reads CASRFRGTGLNYGYTF.

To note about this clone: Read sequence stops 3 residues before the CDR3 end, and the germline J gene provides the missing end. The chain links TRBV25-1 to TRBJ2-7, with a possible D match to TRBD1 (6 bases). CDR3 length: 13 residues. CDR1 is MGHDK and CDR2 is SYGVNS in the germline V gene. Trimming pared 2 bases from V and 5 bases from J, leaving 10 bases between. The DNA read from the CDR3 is TGTGCCAGCAGTGAACCCCACAGGGACGAG. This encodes CASSEPHRDE. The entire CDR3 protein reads CASSEPHRDEQYF.

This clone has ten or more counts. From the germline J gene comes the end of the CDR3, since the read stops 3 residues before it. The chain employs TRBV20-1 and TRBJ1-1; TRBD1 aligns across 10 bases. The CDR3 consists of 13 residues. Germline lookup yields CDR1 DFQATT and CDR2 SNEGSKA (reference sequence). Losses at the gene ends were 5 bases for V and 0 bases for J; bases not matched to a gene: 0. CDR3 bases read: TGCAGTGCTGGACAGGGGGTGAACACTGAA. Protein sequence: CSAGQGVNTE. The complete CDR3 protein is CSAGQGVNTEAFF.

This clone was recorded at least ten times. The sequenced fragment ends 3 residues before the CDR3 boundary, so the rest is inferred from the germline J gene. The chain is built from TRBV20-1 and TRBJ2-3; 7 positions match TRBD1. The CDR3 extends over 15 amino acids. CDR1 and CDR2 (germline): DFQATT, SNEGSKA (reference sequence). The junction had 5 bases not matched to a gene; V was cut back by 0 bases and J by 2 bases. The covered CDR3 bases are TGCAGTGCTAGAGACCCCGGGACAGACACAGATACG. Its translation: CSARDPGTDTDT. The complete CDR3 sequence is CSARDPGTDTDTQYF.

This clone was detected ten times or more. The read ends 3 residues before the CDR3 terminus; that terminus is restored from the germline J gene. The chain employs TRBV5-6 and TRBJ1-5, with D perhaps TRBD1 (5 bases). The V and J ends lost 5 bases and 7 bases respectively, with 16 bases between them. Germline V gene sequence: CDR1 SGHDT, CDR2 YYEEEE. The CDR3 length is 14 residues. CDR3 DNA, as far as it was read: TGTGCCAGCAGTTCAGGGACTCGCAGCCAGCCC. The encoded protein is CASSSGTRSQP. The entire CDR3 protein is CASSSGTRSQPQHF.

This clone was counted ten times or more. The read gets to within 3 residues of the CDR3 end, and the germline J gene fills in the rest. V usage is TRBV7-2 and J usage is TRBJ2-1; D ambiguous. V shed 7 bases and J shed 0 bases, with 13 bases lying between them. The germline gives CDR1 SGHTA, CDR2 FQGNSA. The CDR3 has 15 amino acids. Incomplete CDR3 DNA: TGTGCCAGCACCATACAGTCCAGCTCCTACAATGAG. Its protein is CASTIQSSSYNE. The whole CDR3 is CASTIQSSSYNEQFF. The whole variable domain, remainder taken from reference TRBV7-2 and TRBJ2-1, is GAGVSQSPSNKVTEKGKDVELRCDPISGHTALYWYRQSLGQGLEFLIYFQGNSAPDKSGLPSDRFSAERTGGSVSTLTIQRTQQEDSAVYLCASTIQSSSYNEQFFGPGTRLTVL.

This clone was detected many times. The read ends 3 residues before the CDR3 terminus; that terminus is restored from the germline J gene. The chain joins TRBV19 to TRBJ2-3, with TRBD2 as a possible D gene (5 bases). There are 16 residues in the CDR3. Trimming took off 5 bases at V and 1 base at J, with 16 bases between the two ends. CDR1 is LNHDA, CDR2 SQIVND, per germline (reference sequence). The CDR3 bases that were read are TGTGCCAGTAGTTCCGCCAAGGGAGCGGGCACAGATACG. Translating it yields CASSSAKGAGTDT. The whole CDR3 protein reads CASSSAKGAGTDTQYF.

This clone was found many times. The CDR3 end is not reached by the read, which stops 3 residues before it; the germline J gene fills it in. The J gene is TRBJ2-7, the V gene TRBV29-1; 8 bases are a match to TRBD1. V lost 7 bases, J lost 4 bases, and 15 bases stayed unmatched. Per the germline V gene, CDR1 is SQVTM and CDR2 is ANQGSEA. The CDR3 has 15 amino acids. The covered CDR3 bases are TGCAGCGCCCGTCACAGGGGGGCCCCGGCGTACGAG. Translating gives CSARHRGAPAYE. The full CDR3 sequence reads CSARHRGAPAYEQYF.

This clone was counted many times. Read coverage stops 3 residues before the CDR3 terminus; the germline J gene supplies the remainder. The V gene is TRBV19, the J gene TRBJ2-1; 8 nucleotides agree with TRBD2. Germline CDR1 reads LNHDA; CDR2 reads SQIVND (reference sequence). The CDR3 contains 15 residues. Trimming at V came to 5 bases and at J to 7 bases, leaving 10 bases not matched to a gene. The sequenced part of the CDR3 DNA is TGTGCCAGTAGTTTCGCCAGCGGGAGCTTTAATGAG. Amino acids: CASSFASGSFNE. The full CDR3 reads CASSFASGSFNEQFF.